This TCR beta chain was profiled in a study of blood T cells in healthy people across ages. Looked up from germline, CDR1 is SQVTM and CDR2 is ANQGSEA. The CDR3 runs 14 residues. Using a J-beta primer mix together with a sample-barcoded 5' primer, a second PCR was run for roughly 7 to 12 cycles. TCRdb re-called the 5' RACE reads with MiXCR, one entry per CDR3 protein. The table has 910,000 or so distinct CDR3 sequences, roughly half seen once. Worth noting for this clonotype: The germline gene is not matched at one end of the junction; a read error may be the cause.

The receptor's source is a woman aged 55-70 years in good health. The sequenced material came from blood. The V call is TRBV29-1, the J call TRBJ2-1, with 9 bases identical to TRBD1. The CDR3 DNA follows: TGCAGAGTTGGTGTCGGGACAGGGTACAATGAGCAGTTCTTC. Translating it yields CRVGVGTGYNEQFF.